This paragraph covers one T cell receptor beta chain sequence. Antigen specificity is unknown. Repertoires were generated with immunoSEQ multiplex PCR, while TCRdb's copy carries only in-frame clones and drops some. Among around 13,000 clones listed, approximately 91% were seen once. This sample was taken from a study of T cells in narcolepsy. Study-wide results and limits: Autoreactive clonotypes reportedly recurred in blood of same and different patients, not controls. Some memory CD4+ repertoires had no autoreactive clone sequences. HCRT-specific and TRIB2-specific autoreactive clonotypes appeared among same-patient CSF and blood CD4+ clonotypes.

Germline V gene data show CDR1 as SNHLY and CDR2 as FYNNEI. Deletions cut 6 bases from V and 3 bases from J, with 13 bases between. CDR3 length: 14 residues. The material sequenced was CD45RA- memory CD4+ T cells from PBMCs. The chain uses TRBV2 and TRBJ2-3, with a possible D match to TRBD2 (6 bases). The receptor comes from a human donor with narcolepsy. This CDR3 reads CASRTGVGTDTQYF. The CDR3 DNA is TGTGCCAGCAGGACGGGAGTTGGGACAGATACGCAGTATTTT.